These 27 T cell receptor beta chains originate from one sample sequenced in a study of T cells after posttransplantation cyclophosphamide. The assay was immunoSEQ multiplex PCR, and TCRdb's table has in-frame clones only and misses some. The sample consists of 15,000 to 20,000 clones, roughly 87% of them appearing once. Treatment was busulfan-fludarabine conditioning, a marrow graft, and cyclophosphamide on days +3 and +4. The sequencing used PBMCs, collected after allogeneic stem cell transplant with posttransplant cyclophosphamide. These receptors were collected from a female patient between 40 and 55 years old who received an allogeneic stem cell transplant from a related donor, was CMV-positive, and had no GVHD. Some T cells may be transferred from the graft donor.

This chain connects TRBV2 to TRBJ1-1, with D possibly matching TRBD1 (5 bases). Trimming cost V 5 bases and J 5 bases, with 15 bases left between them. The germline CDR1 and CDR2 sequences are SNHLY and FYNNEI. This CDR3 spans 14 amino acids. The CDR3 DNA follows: TGTGCCAGCAGTTTGATGGGTGGGGCAACTGAAGCTTTCTTT. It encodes CASSLMGGATEAFF.

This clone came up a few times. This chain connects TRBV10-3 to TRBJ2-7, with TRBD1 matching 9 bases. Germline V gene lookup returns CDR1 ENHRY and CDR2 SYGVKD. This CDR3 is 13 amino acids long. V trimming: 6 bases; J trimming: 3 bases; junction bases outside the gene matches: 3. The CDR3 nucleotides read TGTGCCATCAGCAAGGACAGGGGCTACGAGCAGTACTTC. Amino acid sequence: CAISKDRGYEQYF.

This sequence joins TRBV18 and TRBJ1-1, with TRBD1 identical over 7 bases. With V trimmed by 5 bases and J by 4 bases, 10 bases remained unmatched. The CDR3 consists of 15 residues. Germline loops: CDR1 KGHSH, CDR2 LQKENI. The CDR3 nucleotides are TGTGCCAGCTCATCCCAAAACAGGGGAAGCACTGAAGCTTTCTTT. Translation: CASSSQNRGSTEAFF.

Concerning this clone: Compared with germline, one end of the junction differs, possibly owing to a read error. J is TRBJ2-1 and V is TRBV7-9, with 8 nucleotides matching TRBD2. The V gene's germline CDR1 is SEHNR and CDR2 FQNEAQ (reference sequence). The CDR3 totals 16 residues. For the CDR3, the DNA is TGTGCCGGCAGCCTCGGGGGGGGCCCCCCGCGTCATGAGCAGTTCTTC. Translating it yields CAGSLGGGPPRHEQFF.

CDR3: CASSLLAGKYNEQFF. The DNA of the CDR3 is TGTGCCAGCAGCCTTCTAGCGGGGAAATACAATGAGCAGTTCTTC. The V and J genes are TRBV9 and TRBJ2-1; TRBD2 matches 9 bases. Trimming took 4 bases from V and 4 from J; bases not matched to a gene: 6. Germline assignment: CDR1 SGDLS and CDR2 YYNGEE. CDR3 length: 15 amino acids. The full variable domain, with the rest looked up from reference TRBV9 and TRBJ2-1, is DSGVTQTPKHLITATGQRVTLRCSPRSGDLSVYWYQQSLDQGLQFLIQYYNGEERAKGNILERFSAQQFPDLHSELNLSSLELGDSALYFCASSLLAGKYNEQFFGPGTRLTVL.

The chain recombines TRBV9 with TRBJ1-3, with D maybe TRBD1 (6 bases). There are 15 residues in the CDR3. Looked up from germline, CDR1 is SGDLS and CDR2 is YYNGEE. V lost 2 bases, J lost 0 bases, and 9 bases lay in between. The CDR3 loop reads CASSVGQFSGNTIYF. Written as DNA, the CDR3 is TGTGCCAGCAGCGTGGGACAATTCTCTGGAAACACCATATATTTT. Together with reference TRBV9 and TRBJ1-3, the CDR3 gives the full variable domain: DSGVTQTPKHLITATGQRVTLRCSPRSGDLSVYWYQQSLDQGLQFLIQYYNGEERAKGNILERFSAQQFPDLHSELNLSSLELGDSALYFCASSVGQFSGNTIYFGEGSWLTVV.

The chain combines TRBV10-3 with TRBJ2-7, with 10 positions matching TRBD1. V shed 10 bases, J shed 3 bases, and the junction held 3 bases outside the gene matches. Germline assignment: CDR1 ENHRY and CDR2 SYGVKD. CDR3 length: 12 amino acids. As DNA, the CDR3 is TGTGCCAGCGGGACAGGGGTCTACGAGCAGTACTTC. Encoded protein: CASGTGVYEQYF.

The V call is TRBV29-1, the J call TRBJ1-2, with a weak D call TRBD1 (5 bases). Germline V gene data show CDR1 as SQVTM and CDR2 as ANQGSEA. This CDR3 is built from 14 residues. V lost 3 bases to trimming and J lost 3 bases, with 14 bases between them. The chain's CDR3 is CSVEPGPYHYGYTF. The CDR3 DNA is TGCAGCGTTGAGCCAGGGCCCTATCACTATGGCTACACCTTC.

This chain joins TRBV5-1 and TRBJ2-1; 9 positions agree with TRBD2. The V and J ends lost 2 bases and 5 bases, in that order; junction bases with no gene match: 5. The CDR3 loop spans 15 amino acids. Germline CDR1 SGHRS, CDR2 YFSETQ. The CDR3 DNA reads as TGCGCCAGCAGCTTCGGTCTAGCGGGAAACAATGAGCAGTTCTTC. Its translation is CASSFGLAGNNEQFF.

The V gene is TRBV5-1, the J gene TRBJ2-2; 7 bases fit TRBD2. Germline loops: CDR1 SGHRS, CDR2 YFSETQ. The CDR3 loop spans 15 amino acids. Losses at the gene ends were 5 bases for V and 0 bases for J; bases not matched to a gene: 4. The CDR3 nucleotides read TGCGCCAGCAGTCAACTAGCGACGAACACCGGGGAGCTGTTTTTT. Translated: CASSQLATNTGELFF. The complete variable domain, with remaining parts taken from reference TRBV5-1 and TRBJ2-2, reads KAGVTQTPRYLIKTRGQQVTLSCSPISGHRSVSWYQQTPGQGLQFLFEYFSETQRNKGNFPGRFSGRQFSNSRSEMNVSTLELGDSALYLCASSQLATNTGELFFGEGSRLTVL.

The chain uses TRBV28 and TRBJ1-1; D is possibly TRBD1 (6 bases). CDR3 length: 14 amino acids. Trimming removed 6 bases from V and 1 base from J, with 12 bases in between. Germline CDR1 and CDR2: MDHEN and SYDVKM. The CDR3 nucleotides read TGTGCCAGCAGGCCGGGACAACAGAACACTGAAGCTTTCTTT. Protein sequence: CASRPGQQNTEAFF.

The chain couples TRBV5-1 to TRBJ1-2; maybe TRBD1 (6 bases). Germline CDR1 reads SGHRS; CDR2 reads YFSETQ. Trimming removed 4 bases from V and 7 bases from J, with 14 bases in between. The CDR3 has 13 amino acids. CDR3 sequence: CASSPDSTFGYTF. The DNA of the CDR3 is TGCGCCAGCAGCCCGGACAGTACGTTTGGCTACACCTTC.

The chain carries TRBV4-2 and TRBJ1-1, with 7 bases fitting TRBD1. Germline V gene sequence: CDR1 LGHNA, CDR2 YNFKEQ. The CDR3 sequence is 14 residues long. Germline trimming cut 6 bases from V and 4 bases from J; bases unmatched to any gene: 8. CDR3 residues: CASSGPGGTTEAFF. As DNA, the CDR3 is TGTGCCAGCAGTGGCCCAGGGGGGACCACTGAAGCTTTCTTT.

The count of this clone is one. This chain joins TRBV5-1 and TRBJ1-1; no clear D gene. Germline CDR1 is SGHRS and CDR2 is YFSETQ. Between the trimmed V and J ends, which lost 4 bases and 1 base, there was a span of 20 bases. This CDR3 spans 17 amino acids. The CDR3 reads CASSAPGKVNSNTEAFF. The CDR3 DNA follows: TGCGCCAGCAGCGCGCCCGGGAAGGTCAATTCGAACACTGAAGCTTTCTTT.

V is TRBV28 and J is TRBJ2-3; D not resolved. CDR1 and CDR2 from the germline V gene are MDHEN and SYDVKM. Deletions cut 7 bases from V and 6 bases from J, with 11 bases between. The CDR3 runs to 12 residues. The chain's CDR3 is CASTFPPDTQYF. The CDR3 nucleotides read TGTGCCAGCACCTTCCCTCCCGATACGCAGTATTTT. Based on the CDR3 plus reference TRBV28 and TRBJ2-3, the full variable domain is DVKVTQSSRYLVKRTGEKVFLECVQDMDHENMFWYRQDPGLGLRLIYFSYDVKMKEKGDIPEGYSVSREKKERFSLILESASTNQTSMYLCASTFPPDTQYFGPGTRLTVL.

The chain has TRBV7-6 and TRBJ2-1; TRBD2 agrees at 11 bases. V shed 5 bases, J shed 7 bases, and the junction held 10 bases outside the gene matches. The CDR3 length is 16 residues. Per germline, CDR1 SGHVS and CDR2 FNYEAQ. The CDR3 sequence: CASSDTGTSGENEQFF. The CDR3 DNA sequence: TGTGCCAGCAGCGACACCGGGACTAGCGGAGAAAATGAGCAGTTCTTC.

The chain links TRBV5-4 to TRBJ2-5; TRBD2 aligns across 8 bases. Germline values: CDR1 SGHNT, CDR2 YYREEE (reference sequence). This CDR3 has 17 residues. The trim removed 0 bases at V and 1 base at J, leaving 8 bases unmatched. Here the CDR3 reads CASSLAGGGTFQETQYF. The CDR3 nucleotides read TGTGCCAGCAGCTTGGCGGGCGGGGGGACGTTCCAAGAGACCCAGTACTTC.

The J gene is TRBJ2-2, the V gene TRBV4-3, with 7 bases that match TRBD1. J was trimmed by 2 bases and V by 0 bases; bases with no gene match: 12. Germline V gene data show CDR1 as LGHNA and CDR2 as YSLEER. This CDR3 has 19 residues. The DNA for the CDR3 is TGCGCCAGCAGCCAAGATAGAAGGGGGCGAACCCTTAACACCGGGGAGCTGTTTTTT. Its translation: CASSQDRRGRTLNTGELFF.

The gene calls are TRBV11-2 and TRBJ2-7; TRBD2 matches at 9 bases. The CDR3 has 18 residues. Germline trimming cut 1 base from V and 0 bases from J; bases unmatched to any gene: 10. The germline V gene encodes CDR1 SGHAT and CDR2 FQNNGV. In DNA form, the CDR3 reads TGTGCCAGCAGCTTAGGGCCAGCGGGAGGAATACTCTCCTACGAGCAGTACTTC. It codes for CASSLGPAGGILSYEQYF.

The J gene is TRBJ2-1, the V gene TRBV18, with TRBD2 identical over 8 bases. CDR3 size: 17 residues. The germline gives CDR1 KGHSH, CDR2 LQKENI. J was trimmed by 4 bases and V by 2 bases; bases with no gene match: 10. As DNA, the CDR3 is TGTGCCAGCTCACCAATCGGGGGTAGCGGGGTATACAATGAGCAGTTCTTC. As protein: CASSPIGGSGVYNEQFF. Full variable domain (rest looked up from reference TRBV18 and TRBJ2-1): NAGVMQNPRHLVRRRGQEARLRCSPMKGHSHVYWYRQLPEEGLKFMVYLQKENIIDESGMPKERFSAEFPKEGPSILRIQQVVRGDSAAYFCASSPIGGSGVYNEQFFGPGTRLTVL.

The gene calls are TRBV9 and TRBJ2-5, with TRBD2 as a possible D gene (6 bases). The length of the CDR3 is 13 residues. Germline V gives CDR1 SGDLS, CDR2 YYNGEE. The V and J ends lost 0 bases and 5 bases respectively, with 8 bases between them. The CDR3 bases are TGTGCCAGCAGCGTAGGACTAGGGGAGACCCAGTACTTC. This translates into CASSVGLGETQYF.

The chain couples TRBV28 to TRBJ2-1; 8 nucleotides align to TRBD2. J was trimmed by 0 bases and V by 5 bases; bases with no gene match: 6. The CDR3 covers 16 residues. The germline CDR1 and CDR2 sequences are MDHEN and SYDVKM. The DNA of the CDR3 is TGTGCCAGCAGTCGTCAACTAGCGGCCTCCTACAATGAGCAGTTCTTC. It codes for CASSRQLAASYNEQFF.

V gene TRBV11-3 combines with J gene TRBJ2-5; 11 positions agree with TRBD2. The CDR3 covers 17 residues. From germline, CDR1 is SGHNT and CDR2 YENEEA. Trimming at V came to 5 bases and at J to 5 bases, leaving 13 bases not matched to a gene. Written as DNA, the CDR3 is TGTGCCAGCAGCGAAGGGGATAGCGGGAGGGCCAGGGAGACCCAGTACTTC. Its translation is CASSEGDSGRARETQYF.

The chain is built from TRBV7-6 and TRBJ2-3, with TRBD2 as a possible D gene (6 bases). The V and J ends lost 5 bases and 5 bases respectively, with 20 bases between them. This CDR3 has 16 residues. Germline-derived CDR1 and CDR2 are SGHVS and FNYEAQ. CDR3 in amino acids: CASSARDPVVGDTQYF. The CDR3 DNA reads TGTGCCAGCAGCGCGCGGGACCCGGTCGTGGGAGATACGCAGTATTTT.

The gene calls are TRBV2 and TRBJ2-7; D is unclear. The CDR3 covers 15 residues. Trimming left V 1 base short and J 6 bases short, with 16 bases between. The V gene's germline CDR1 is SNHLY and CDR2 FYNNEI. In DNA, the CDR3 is TGTGCCAGCAGTGAAGGTAGCACCCCCTCGGGCGAGCAGTACTTC. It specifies CASSEGSTPSGEQYF.

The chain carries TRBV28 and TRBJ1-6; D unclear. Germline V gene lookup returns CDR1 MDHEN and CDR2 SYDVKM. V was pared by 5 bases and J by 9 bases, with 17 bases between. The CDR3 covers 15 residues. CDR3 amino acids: CASSGATLTGSPLHF. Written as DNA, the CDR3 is TGTGCCAGCAGTGGAGCGACCCTTACGGGTTCACCCCTCCACTTT.

CDR3 region: CASSPGTGGTGELFF. CDR3 bases: TGTGCCAGCAGCCCGGGGACAGGGGGAACCGGGGAGCTGTTTTTT. V usage is TRBV5-4 and J usage is TRBJ2-2; TRBD1 aligns across 11 bases. Germline V gene sequence: CDR1 SGHNT, CDR2 YYREEE (reference sequence). Germline trimming cut 4 bases from V and 5 bases from J; bases unmatched to any gene: 4. The CDR3 is 15 residues long.